This TCR beta chain came from a study of blood T cell repertoires in COVID-19. Study-level information: Italy, Spain and the United States were the sources of the convalescent and acute COVID-19 samples. T cells, B-cell-depleted T cells, or PBMCs provided the cDNA or gDNA that served as material.

Clones were sequenced by immunoSEQ multiplex PCR, and TCRdb holds only the in-frame ones, with some missing. Found here are a few hundred thousand clones, 80% to 90% of them singletons; the top ten hold 0.8% to 1%. The CDR3 has 12 residues. Germline CDR1 is MGHDK and CDR2 is SYGVNS. The junction had 7 bases not matched to a gene; V was cut back by 8 bases and J by 7 bases. This clone is classed as medium-sized. One Seattle source followed patients from active infection through their disease course. The receptor was derived from a man between 18 and 29 years old with COVID-19, enrolled during active disease. V is TRBV25-1 and J is TRBJ1-1; 7 nucleotides agree with TRBD1. The source material was peripheral blood. CDR3 sequence: CASSRGLNEAFF. The DNA for the CDR3 is TGTGCCAGCTCAAGGGGGCTGAATGAAGCTTTCTTT.